The 15 T cell receptor beta chains below come from one sample, sequenced in a study of T cell responses to AZD1222 COVID-19 vaccine. Method: immunoSEQ multiplex PCR; TCRdb's copy keeps in-frame clones and lacks some. Of roughly 120,000 clones listed, about 88% are singletons. Sequences were derived from peripheral blood, sampled on day 0 of AZD1222 vaccination. These receptors all stem from an adult in good health.

V gene TRBV2 combines with J gene TRBJ1-1; no clear D. CDR1 and CDR2 from the germline V gene are SNHLY and FYNNEI. V gave up 2 bases and J gave up 6 bases, with 7 bases separating them. The CDR3 consists of 12 residues. The CDR3 region is CASSEQVAEAFF. DNA for the CDR3: TGTGCCAGCAGTGAACAGGTTGCTGAAGCTTTCTTT.

The chain links TRBV6-4 to TRBJ2-5; 7 positions match TRBD2. Looked up from germline, CDR1 is MRHNA and CDR2 is SNTAGT. Trimming took 8 bases from V and 1 from J; bases not matched to a gene: 13. The CDR3 covers 16 residues. The CDR3 region has the DNA TGTGCCAGCGGTGGTGTACTAGCGTGCGTCCAAGAGACCCAGTACTTC. Protein sequence: CASGGVLACVQETQYF.

In its sample, this clone was seen once. In nucleotides, the CDR3 is TGTGCCAGCAGTTCTTGGCGCACAGACAATGAGCAGTTCTTC. Its translation: CASSSWRTDNEQFF. J is TRBJ2-1 and V is TRBV27; D unclear. This CDR3 comprises 14 residues. V shed 4 bases and J shed 5 bases, with 12 bases lying between them. CDR1 and CDR2 from the germline V gene are MNHEY and SMNVEV (reference sequence).

The genes are TRBV2 and TRBJ1-2; TRBD1 might be the D (5 bases). The germline gives CDR1 SNHLY, CDR2 FYNNEI. V lost 5 bases and J lost 6, with 16 bases in between. The CDR3 runs to 14 residues. The CDR3 bases are TGTGCCAGCAGTAGAAATGGTCGGGGGGATGGCTACACCTTC. Its protein is CASSRNGRGDGYTF.

This chain uses TRBV29-1 with TRBJ2-7, with 7 bases fitting TRBD1. The V gene end was trimmed by 4 bases and the J gene end by 1 base; junction bases not matched to a gene: 4. CDR3 length equals 13 residues. Germline CDR1 is SQVTM and CDR2 is ANQGSEA. Here the CDR3 DNA reads TGCAGCGTTGTAACAGGGGATTCCTACGAGCAGTACTTC. It codes for CSVVTGDSYEQYF.

J is TRBJ1-1 and V is TRBV19; unclear D gene. Germline CDR1 reads LNHDA; CDR2 reads SQIVND (reference sequence). The CDR3 sequence is 13 residues long. V was trimmed by 10 bases and J by 5 bases, leaving 17 bases between them. CDR3 amino acids: CATTRAVRTEAFF. The CDR3 nucleotides read TGTGCCACCACAAGGGCCGTACGGACTGAAGCTTTCTTT.

The chain uses TRBV6-5 and TRBJ2-6; D is unclear. This CDR3 has 13 residues. Trimming took off 3 bases at V and 1 base at J, with 1 base between the two ends. Germline V gene sequence: CDR1 MNHEY, CDR2 SVGAGI. The CDR3 loop reads CASSYSGANVLTF. CDR3 DNA: TGTGCCAGCAGTTATTCTGGGGCCAACGTCCTGACTTTC.

This clone has just one count. The chain recombines TRBV7-8 with TRBJ2-7, with 7 bases aligning to TRBD2. The ends lost 0 bases at V and 3 bases at J; junction bases unmatched: 5. CDR3 length: 15 residues. Germline values: CDR1 SGHVS, CDR2 FQNEAQ. CDR3: CASSLAGGEGYEQYF. The CDR3 nucleotides read TGTGCCAGCAGCTTAGCTGGAGGGGAGGGCTACGAGCAGTACTTC.

This chain joins TRBV3-1 (or the pseudogene TRBV3-2) and TRBJ2-1; possibly TRBD2 for D (5 bases). This CDR3 contains 14 residues. Germline CDR1 reads LGHDT; CDR2 reads YNNKEL (reference sequence). V gave up 3 bases and J gave up 9 bases, with 15 bases separating them. The DNA for the CDR3 is TGTGCCAGCAGCCAGGCTGCTGCTAGCAGTGAGCAGTTCTTC. Its translation is CASSQAAASSEQFF.

This chain links TRBV24-1 with TRBJ2-3; TRBD1 matches at 9 bases. The CDR3 has 14 amino acids. V lost 5 bases to trimming and J lost 6 bases; unmatched junction nucleotides: 5. Looked up from germline, CDR1 is KGHDR and CDR2 is SFDVKD. The DNA for the CDR3 is TGTGCCACCAGTGTGGGGACAGGGTGGGATACGCAGTATTTT. Translation: CATSVGTGWDTQYF.

DNA of the CDR3: TGTGCCAGCAGTTTCAGGAGCTCCTACGAGCAGTACTTC. It codes for CASSFRSSYEQYF. The chain couples TRBV27 to TRBJ2-7; D call uncertain. Deletions cut 3 bases from V and 0 bases from J, with 6 bases between. CDR1 and CDR2 (germline): MNHEY, SMNVEV (reference sequence). This CDR3 region has 13 residues.

V usage is TRBV19 and J usage is TRBJ1-1; D is uncertain. The CDR3 extends over 15 amino acids. The germline gives CDR1 LNHDA, CDR2 SQIVND (reference sequence). V was cut by 4 bases and J by 1 base, with 13 bases left in between. The CDR3 sequence is CASSNRARSNTEAFF. CDR3 nucleotide sequence: TGTGCCAGTAGTAATCGCGCTCGATCGAACACTGAAGCTTTCTTT.

This sequence joins TRBV30 and TRBJ1-1; D gene ambiguous. This CDR3 spans 13 amino acids. Germline V gene sequence: CDR1 GTSNPN, CDR2 SVGIG (reference sequence). Trimming took 4 bases from V and 3 from J, leaving 12 bases between them. The CDR3 region is CAWKSESDTEAFF. CDR3 DNA sequence: TGTGCCTGGAAGTCTGAATCGGACACTGAAGCTTTCTTT.

J is TRBJ1-4 and V is TRBV30, with 9 bases aligning to TRBD1. Trimming removed 6 bases from V and 8 bases from J; junction bases left unmatched: 7. Germline V gene data show CDR1 as GTSNPN and CDR2 as SVGIG (reference sequence). The CDR3 spans 13 residues. CDR3 nucleotides: TGTGCCTGTACAGGGGGCTTTAGGGAAAAACTGTTTTTT. It is translated as CACTGGFREKLFF.

This chain joins TRBV2 and TRBJ2-7, with TRBD2 as a possible D gene (6 bases). CDR1 and CDR2 (germline): SNHLY, FYNNEI. This CDR3 is 13 amino acids long. Trimming left V 7 bases short and J 0 bases short, with 10 bases between. Written as DNA, the CDR3 is TGTGCCAGCATCCCTAGCGACTCCTACGAGCAGTACTTC. This codes for CASIPSDSYEQYF.